A single sample gave rise to the 8 T cell receptor beta chains below, sequenced in a study of blood T cells in healthy people across ages. A second PCR of about 6 to 12 cycles used a sample-barcoded 5' primer and a J-beta primer mix. MiXCR, run by TCRdb on the 5' RACE reads, gives a single entry per CDR3 protein. The sample contains 650,000 to 1,000,000 distinct CDR3 sequences, approximately 35% of which appear only once. The sequenced material came from blood. The receptors stem from a man between 18 and 35 years old in good health.

The chain is built from TRBV4-1 and TRBJ2-2; TRBD1 matches 7 bases. Germline V gene sequence: CDR1 MGHRA, CDR2 YSYEKL. The CDR3 has 17 amino acids. Trimming removed 0 bases from V and 1 base from J; junction bases left unmatched: 5. Here the CDR3 DNA reads TGCGCCAGCAGCCAAGAATCTGGGACAGAGAACACCGGGGAGCTGTTTTTT. Amino acid sequence: CASSQESGTENTGELFF.

The V and J genes are TRBV29-1 and TRBJ1-1, with D hard to call. V was pared by 6 bases and J by 2 bases, with 10 bases between. The CDR3 runs 12 residues. Germline CDR1 reads SQVTM; CDR2 reads ANQGSEA. The CDR3 nucleotides are TGCAGCGTCCGCGACATTAACACTGAAGCTTTCTTT. Translating gives CSVRDINTEAFF.

This clonotype was recorded at least ten times. The chain carries TRBV5-1 and TRBJ1-4; tentatively, D is TRBD1 (5 bases). The length of the CDR3 is 12 residues. Germline CDR1 and CDR2: SGHRS and YFSETQ. V was clipped by 4 bases and J by 10 bases, with 11 bases between them. The CDR3 sequence is CASSPDRGKLFF. The CDR3 nucleotides read TGCGCCAGCAGCCCCGACAGAGGAAAACTGTTTTTT.

This clonotype was counted a few times. The rearrangement joins TRBV20-1 to TRBJ2-5; unclear D gene. Trimming took 6 bases from V and 5 from J, leaving 4 bases between them. This CDR3 spans 9 amino acids. Germline CDR1 and CDR2: DFQATT and SNEGSKA (reference sequence). Written as DNA, the CDR3 is TGCAGTGCAAGCGAGACCCAGTACTTC. This translates into CSASETQYF.

The chain links TRBV6-1 to TRBJ2-5; 8 bases line up with TRBD1. The trim removed 2 bases at V and 0 bases at J, leaving 5 bases unmatched. The germline gives CDR1 MNHNS, CDR2 SASEGT. This CDR3 has 16 amino acids. The CDR3 is CASSEQGAGYQETQYF. The CDR3 coding sequence is TGTGCCAGCAGTGAACAGGGGGCTGGGTACCAAGAGACCCAGTACTTC.

The J gene is TRBJ2-7, the V gene TRBV4-3; no clear D gene. The assigned J gene may be wrong: the sequence end matches TRBJ2-5 better. This CDR3 has 12 amino acids. Germline values: CDR1 LGHNA, CDR2 YSLEER. CDR3 in amino acids: CASSQDEQTQYF. Written as DNA, the CDR3 is TGCGCCAGCAGCCAAGATGAACAGACCCAGTACTTC.

Notes on this clonotype: A much larger clone differs from this one at a single base, so this may be a read error. The genes are TRBV6-4 and TRBJ2-7, with D possibly being TRBD1 (6 bases). The CDR3 has 15 residues. CDR1 and CDR2 from the germline V gene are MRHNA and SNTAGT. V was cut by 6 bases and J by 7 bases, with 22 bases left in between. This chain's CDR3 is CASSPVGRGYNEQYF. CDR3 DNA: TGTGCCAGCAGCCCTGTGGGTAGGGGGTACAATGAGCAGTACTTC.

This clonotype showed up just once. The chain is built from TRBV6-5 and TRBJ1-1; 7 positions agree with TRBD1. The CDR3 extends over 15 amino acids. Germline values: CDR1 MNHEY, CDR2 SVGAGI. V lost 4 bases and J lost 2; bases outside the gene matches: 7. The CDR3 nucleotides are TGTGCCAGCAGTTTTCCTCAGGGGGATAACACTGAAGCTTTCTTT. Its protein product is CASSFPQGDNTEAFF.